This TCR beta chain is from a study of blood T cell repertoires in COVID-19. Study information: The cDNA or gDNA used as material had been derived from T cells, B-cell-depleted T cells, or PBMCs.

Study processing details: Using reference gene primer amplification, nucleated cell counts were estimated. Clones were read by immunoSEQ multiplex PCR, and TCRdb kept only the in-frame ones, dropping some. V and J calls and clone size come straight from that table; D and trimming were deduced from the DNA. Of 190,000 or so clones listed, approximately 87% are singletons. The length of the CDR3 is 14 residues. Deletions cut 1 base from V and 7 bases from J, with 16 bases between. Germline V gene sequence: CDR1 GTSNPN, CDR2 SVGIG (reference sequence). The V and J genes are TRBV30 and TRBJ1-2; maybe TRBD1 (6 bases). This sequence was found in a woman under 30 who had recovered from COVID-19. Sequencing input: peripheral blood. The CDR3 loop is CAWSDGRGTAGYTF. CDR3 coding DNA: TGTGCCTGGAGTGATGGCAGGGGAACTGCTGGCTACACCTTC.